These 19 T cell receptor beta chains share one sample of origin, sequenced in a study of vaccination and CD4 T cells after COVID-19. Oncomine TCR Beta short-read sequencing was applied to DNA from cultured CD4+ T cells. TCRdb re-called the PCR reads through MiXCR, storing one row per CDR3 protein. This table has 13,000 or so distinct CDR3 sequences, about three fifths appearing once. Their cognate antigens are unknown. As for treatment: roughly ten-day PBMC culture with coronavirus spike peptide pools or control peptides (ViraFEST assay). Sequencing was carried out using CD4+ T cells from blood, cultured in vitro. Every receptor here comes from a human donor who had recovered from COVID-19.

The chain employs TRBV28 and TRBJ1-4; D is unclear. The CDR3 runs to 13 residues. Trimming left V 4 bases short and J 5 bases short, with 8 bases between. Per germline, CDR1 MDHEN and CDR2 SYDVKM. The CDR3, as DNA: TGTGCCAGCAGTTCGGACCACAATGAAAAACTGTTTTTT. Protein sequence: CASSSDHNEKLFF.

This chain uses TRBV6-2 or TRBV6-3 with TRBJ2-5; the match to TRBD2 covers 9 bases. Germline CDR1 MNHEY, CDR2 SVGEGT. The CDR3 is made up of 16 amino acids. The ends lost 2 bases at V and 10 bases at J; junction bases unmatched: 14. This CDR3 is CASSYVGTRPAGGQYF. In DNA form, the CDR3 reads TGTGCCAGCAGTTACGTGGGGACTAGACCAGCGGGGGGCCAGTACTTC.

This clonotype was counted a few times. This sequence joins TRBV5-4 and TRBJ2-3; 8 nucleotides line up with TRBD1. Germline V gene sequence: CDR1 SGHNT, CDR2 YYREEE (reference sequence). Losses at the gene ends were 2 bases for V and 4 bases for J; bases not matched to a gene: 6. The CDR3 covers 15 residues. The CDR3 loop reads CASSLQTGAPDTQYF. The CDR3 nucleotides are TGTGCCAGCAGCTTACAGACAGGGGCGCCAGATACGCAGTATTTT.

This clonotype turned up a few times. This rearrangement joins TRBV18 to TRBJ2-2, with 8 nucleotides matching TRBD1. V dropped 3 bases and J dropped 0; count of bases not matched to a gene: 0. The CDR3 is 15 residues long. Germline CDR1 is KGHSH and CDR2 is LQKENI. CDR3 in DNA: TGTGCCAGCTCACCGGGACAGGCGAACACCGGGGAGCTGTTTTTT. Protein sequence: CASSPGQANTGELFF.

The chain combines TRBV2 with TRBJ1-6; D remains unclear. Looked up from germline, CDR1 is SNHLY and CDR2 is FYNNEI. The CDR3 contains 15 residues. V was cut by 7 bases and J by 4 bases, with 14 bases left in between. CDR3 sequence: CASTGVGRYNSPLHF. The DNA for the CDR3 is TGTGCCAGCACAGGAGTTGGGCGGTATAATTCACCCCTCCACTTT.

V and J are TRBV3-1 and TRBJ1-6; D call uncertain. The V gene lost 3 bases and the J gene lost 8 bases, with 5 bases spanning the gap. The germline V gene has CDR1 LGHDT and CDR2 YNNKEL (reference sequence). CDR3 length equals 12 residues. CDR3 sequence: CASSHPHSPLHF. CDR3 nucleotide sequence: TGTGCCAGCAGCCACCCCCATTCACCCCTCCACTTT.

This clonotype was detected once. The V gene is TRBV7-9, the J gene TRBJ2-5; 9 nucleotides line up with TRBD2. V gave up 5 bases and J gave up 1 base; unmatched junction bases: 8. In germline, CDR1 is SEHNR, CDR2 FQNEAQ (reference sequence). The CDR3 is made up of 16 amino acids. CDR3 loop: CASSPRLAVRQETQYF. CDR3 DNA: TGTGCCAGCAGCCCGCGACTAGCGGTGCGCCAAGAGACCCAGTACTTC.

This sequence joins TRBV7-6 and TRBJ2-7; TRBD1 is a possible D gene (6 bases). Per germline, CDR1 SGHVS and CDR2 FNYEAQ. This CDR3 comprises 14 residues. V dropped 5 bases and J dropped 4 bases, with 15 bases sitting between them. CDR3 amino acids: CASSPQGTRYEQYF. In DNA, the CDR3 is TGTGCCAGCAGCCCACAGGGAACCCGATACGAGCAGTACTTC.

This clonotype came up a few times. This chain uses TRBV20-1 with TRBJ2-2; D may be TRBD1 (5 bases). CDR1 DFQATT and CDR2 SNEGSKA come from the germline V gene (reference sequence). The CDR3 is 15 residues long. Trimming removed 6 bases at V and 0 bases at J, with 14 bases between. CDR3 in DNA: TGCAGTGCCAAAACAGGTTTCGCGAACACCGGGGAGCTGTTTTTT. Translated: CSAKTGFANTGELFF.

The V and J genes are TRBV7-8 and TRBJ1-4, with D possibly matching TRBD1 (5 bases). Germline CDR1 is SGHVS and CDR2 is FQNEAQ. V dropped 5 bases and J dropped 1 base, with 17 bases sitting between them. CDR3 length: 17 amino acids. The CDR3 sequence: CASSPRTLGGTNEKLFF. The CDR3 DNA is TGTGCCAGCAGCCCCCGAACCTTGGGGGGAACTAATGAAAAACTGTTTTTT.

CDR3 in DNA: TGCGCCAGCAGCTTGAGAAGCGGGAGAGGGGCCGGGGAGCTGTTTTTT. The encoded protein is CASSLRSGRGAGELFF. This chain connects TRBV5-1 to TRBJ2-2; TRBD2 matches 8 bases. Germline CDR1 and CDR2: SGHRS and YFSETQ. Trimming took 1 base from V and 6 from J; bases not matched to a gene: 8. This CDR3 is built from 16 residues.

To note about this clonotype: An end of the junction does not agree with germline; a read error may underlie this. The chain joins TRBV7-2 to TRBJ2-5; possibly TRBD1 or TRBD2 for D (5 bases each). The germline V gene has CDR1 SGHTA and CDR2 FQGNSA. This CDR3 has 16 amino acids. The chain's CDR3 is CVSSPQAPGPQETQYF. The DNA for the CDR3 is TGTGTCAGCAGCCCTCAGGCCCCGGGGCCACAAGAGACCCAGTACTTC.

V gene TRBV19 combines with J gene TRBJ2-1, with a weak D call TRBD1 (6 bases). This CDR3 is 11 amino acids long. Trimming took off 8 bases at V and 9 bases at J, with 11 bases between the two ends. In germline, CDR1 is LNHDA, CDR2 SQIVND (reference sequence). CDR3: CASQQGFEQFF. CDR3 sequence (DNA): TGTGCCAGTCAACAGGGTTTTGAGCAGTTCTTC.

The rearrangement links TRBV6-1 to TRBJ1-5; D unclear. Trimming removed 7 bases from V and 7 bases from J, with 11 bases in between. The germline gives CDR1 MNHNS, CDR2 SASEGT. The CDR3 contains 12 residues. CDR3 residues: CASMGDVQPQHF. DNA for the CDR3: TGTGCCAGCATGGGCGACGTCCAGCCCCAGCATTTT.

The CDR3 is CASSSRTANYNSPLHF. CDR3 DNA sequence: TGTGCCAGCAGCTCTAGGACAGCGAACTATAATTCACCCCTCCACTTT. The rearrangement uses TRBV5-5 and TRBJ1-6; maybe TRBD1 (6 bases). Trimming left V 3 bases short and J 3 bases short, with 13 bases between. CDR3 length: 16 residues. Germline CDR1 SGHKS, CDR2 YYEKEE (reference sequence).

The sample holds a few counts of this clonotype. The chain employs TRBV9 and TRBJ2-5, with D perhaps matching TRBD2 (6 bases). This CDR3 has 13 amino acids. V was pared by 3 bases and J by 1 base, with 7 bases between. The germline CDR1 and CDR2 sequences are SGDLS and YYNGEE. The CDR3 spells CASSDGGQETQYF. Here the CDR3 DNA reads TGTGCCAGCAGCGACGGGGGCCAAGAGACCCAGTACTTC.

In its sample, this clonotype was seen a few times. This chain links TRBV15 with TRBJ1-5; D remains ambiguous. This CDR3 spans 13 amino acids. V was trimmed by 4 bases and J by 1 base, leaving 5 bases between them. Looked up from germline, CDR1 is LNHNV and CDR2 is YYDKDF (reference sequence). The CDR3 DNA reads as TGTGCCACCAGCATGGAGAGCAATCAGCCCCAGCATTTT. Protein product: CATSMESNQPQHF.

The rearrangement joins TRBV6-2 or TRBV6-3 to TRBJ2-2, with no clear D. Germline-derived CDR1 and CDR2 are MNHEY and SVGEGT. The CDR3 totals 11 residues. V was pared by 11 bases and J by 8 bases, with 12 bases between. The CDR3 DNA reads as TGTGCCTCGCAAACCGGGGGGGAGCTGTTTTTT. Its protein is CASQTGGELFF.

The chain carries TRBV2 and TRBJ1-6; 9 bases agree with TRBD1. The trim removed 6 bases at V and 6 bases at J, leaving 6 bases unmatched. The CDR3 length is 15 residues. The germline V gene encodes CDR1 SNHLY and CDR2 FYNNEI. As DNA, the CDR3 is TGTGCCAGCAGAGCAACAGGGGGCGGTAATTCACCCCTCCACTTT. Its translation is CASRATGGGNSPLHF.